A single sample gave rise to the 8 T cell receptor beta chains below, sequenced in a study of identical twins. MiXCR, run by TCRdb on the 5' RACE reads, gives a single entry per CDR3 protein. The table has 350,000 to 450,000 distinct CDR3 sequences, under 20% seen once; the top ten hold approximately 12%. The sequencing sample was made of naive T cells sorted from blood. These TCRs come from a man aged 50 to 59 in good health.

J is TRBJ2-5 and V is TRBV10-2; 7 bases line up with TRBD2. CDR1 WSHSY and CDR2 SAAADI come from the germline V gene. The trim removed 4 bases at V and 2 bases at J, leaving 4 bases unmatched. The CDR3 consists of 14 residues. The CDR3 is CASSGLAVQETQYF. For the CDR3, the DNA is TGCGCCAGCAGTGGGCTAGCGGTTCAAGAGACCCAGTACTTC.

This sequence joins TRBV27 and TRBJ1-1, with D tentatively TRBD1 (5 bases). Looked up from germline, CDR1 is MNHEY and CDR2 is SMNVEV (reference sequence). The CDR3 contains 18 residues. V shed 5 bases and J shed 2 bases, with 24 bases lying between them. CDR3 DNA sequence: TGTGCCAGCAGTCAAGTGGGAGGAGGGACGCCTGGAAACACTGAAGCTTTCTTT. It yields the protein CASSQVGGGTPGNTEAFF.

V usage is TRBV29-1 and J usage is TRBJ1-1; D is undetermined. CDR3 length equals 13 residues. Per germline, CDR1 SQVTM and CDR2 ANQGSEA. Deletions cut 4 bases from V and 3 bases from J, with 12 bases between. CDR3 sequence: CSVVIDTYTEAFF. The CDR3 region has the DNA TGCAGCGTTGTAATAGATACTTACACTGAAGCTTTCTTT. The whole variable domain, remainder taken from reference TRBV29-1 and TRBJ1-1, is SAVISQKPSRDICQRGTSLTIQCQVDSQVTMMFWYRQQPGQSLTLIATANQGSEATYESGFVIDKFPISRPNLTFSTLTVSNMSPEDSSIYLCSVVIDTYTEAFFGQGTRLTVV.

This clonotype was recorded at least ten times. The chain is built from TRBV6-5 and TRBJ2-7; 7 bases line up with TRBD1. The CDR3 extends over 15 amino acids. With V trimmed by 4 bases and J by 3 bases, 9 bases remained unmatched. Germline values: CDR1 MNHEY, CDR2 SVGAGI. The CDR3 protein is CASSLTGFGIYEQYF. DNA for the CDR3: TGTGCCAGCAGTTTGACAGGGTTCGGAATCTACGAGCAGTACTTC.

The CDR3, as DNA: TGTGCCAGCGCAGACAGGGGGCGTGAGACCCAGTACTTC. The encoded protein is CASADRGRETQYF. The rearrangement links TRBV12-3 or TRBV12-4 to TRBJ2-5, with 10 bases aligning to TRBD1. V dropped 8 bases and J dropped 5; count of bases not matched to a gene: 5. CDR3 length: 13 residues.

This rearrangement joins TRBV12-3 or TRBV12-4 to TRBJ2-3; D is ambiguous. CDR3 size: 12 residues. V dropped 5 bases and J dropped 4 bases, with 7 bases sitting between them. In DNA, the CDR3 is TGTGCCAGCAGTCACGCGGCAGATACGCAGTATTTT. Its protein is CASSHAADTQYF.

Only a few counts were recorded for this clonotype. The gene calls are TRBV6-5 and TRBJ2-5; 7 bases line up with TRBD1. The V gene's germline CDR1 is MNHEY and CDR2 SVGAGI. J gave up 1 base and V 1 base, and 9 bases lay outside the gene matches. This CDR3 has 17 residues. This CDR3 reads CASSYWGWDRAQETQYF. The CDR3 region has the DNA TGTGCCAGCAGTTACTGGGGTTGGGACAGAGCCCAAGAGACCCAGTACTTC.

This clonotype appeared many times. V gene TRBV12-3 or TRBV12-4 combines with J gene TRBJ1-1; D is perhaps TRBD1 (6 bases). This CDR3 is built from 14 residues. The V end was cut by 5 bases, the J end by 4 bases, with 14 bases between. CDR3 residues: CASSPRQAGTEAFF. CDR3 sequence (DNA): TGTGCCAGCAGTCCCCGACAGGCTGGCACTGAAGCTTTCTTT.